This T cell receptor (beta chain) was identified in a study of T cells in Graves' hyperthyroidism and ophthalmopathy. Notes on the study in general: Most thyroid clonotypes expanded above 0.001 appeared in blood too.

Any patient presenting with uncontrolled infection, other autoimmune disease, pregnancy or lactation was left out. Turning to this clonotype: Its antigen remains unknown.

CDR3 size: 15 residues. Germline values: CDR1 KGHDR, CDR2 SFDVKD. Trimming took off 5 bases at V and 2 bases at J, with 15 bases between the two ends. Amplified TCR beta CDR3 regions came from RNA transcripts. Initially, a first-round RT-PCR of the TCR CDR3 employed the HTBI primer set. TCRdb re-analysed the multiplex PCR reads in MiXCR, keeping a single row per CDR3 protein. The sample lists 450,000 to 500,000 distinct CDR3 sequences, 20% to 25% seen once, with less than 65% in the top ten. The specimen was blood. The clonotype originates from a woman in her 70s with Graves' ophthalmopathy. The chain has TRBV24-1 and TRBJ2-7; the D gene could be TRBD1 or TRBD2 (6 bases each). The CDR3 protein is CATSARLGGTYEQYF. The DNA for the CDR3 is TGTGCCACCAGTGCCCGACTAGGGGGGACCTACGAGCAGTACTTC.